Listed here are 5 T cell receptor beta chains from one sample, sequenced in a study of T cell repertoires in cytomegalovirus infection. TCRdb redid the calling of the reads with MiXCR, one entry per CDR3 protein. Of under 95,000 distinct CDR3 sequences listed, about 4% are singletons. The sequencing input was PBMCs. The receptors originated from a human donor in good health (CMV status not recorded). Some clones in this sample may be carry-over from other donors' samples.

J is TRBJ1-5 and V is TRBV18, with TRBD1 as a possible D gene (6 bases). The CDR3 extends over 13 amino acids. The V end was cut by 3 bases, the J end by 12 bases, with 15 bases between. Germline V gives CDR1 KGHSH, CDR2 LQKENI. The CDR3 bases are TGTGCCAGCTCACCCTTGTTGACAGGCGACCAGCATTTT. Translating it yields CASSPLLTGDQHF.

This clonotype was seen ten or more times. The chain recombines TRBV7-8 with TRBJ1-1; D gene unclear. CDR1 is SGHVS, CDR2 FQNEAQ, per germline. This CDR3 has 15 amino acids. V lost 0 bases, J lost 8 bases, and 16 bases lay in between. The CDR3 coding sequence is TGTGCCAGCAGCTTAGCGGTACTGGCCGGACCCGAAGCTTTCTTT. Protein: CASSLAVLAGPEAFF.

This clonotype was seen at least ten times. The chain combines TRBV28 with TRBJ2-1; 7 positions match TRBD2. CDR1 MDHEN and CDR2 SYDVKM come from the germline V gene. The CDR3 spans 14 residues. The V and J ends lost 7 bases and 4 bases, in that order; junction bases with no gene match: 7. The CDR3 loop is CASTSSGKYNEQFF. Here the CDR3 DNA reads TGTGCCAGCACCTCTAGCGGAAAATACAATGAGCAGTTCTTC.

This clonotype was seen many times. This chain links TRBV7-9 with TRBJ2-5; D perhaps matches TRBD1 (5 bases). The germline V gene encodes CDR1 SEHNR and CDR2 FQNEAQ (reference sequence). The CDR3 runs to 14 residues. The V and J ends lost 3 bases and 0 bases respectively, with 8 bases between them. The CDR3 spells CASSFRTNQETQYF. CDR3 nucleotides: TGTGCCAGCAGCTTTCGGACAAACCAAGAGACCCAGTACTTC.

The V and J genes are TRBV7-2 and TRBJ1-2, with 8 bases identical to TRBD1. Germline V gene sequence: CDR1 SGHTA, CDR2 FQGNSA. CDR3 length: 15 residues. V dropped 4 bases and J dropped 4; count of bases not matched to a gene: 8. In DNA form, the CDR3 reads TGTGCCAGCAGCTCCTCGGACAGGGCGGGCTATGGCTACACCTTC. Its protein is CASSSSDRAGYGYTF.